These T cell receptor beta chains were read from a single sample in a study of blood T cell repertoires in COVID-19. Assay used: immunoSEQ multiplex PCR; TCRdb lists only in-frame clones, some missing. In the table there are some 520,000 clones, about 91% of which are singletons. Sequencing used peripheral blood. The receptors derive from a man younger than 30 with COVID-19, enrolled during active disease. Both conserved end residues are part of each CDR3.

v_gene,CDR3aa
TRBV6-6,CASSQTSITRARGQPQHF
TRBV12-5,CASAPGGSYEQYF
TRBV5-1,CASRTSGTENSPLHF
TRBV7-9,CASRRTEAFF
TRBV11-2,CASSSLTSGSPRVEQYF
TRBV5-1,CASSLGQGYTEAFF
TRBV6-5,CASSLNTGELFF
TRBV27,CASTSIRGRAYEQYF
TRBV25-1,CASSEGRGGDGMDTQYF
TRBV11-3,CASSPQDNSYEQYF
TRBV24-1,CATSVSLGSGPHSGELFF
TRBV2,CASRQGKSVNTEAFF
TRBV24-1,CATSDSKRQGTSTDTQYF
TRBV2,CASTGQGGQETQYF
TRBV7-9,CASSFEGSGGEQYF
TRBV11-2,CASSLRRGDDTQYF
TRBV27,CASSSGTGGWDTQYF
TRBV11-2,CASSLERGQPQHF
TRBV7-9,CASSFQPGQPSYEQYF
TRBV2,CASSAGQGAGELFF
TRBV12-3/TRBV12-4,CASTLSTGSEAFF
TRBV3-1/TRBV3-2,CASSAGTSGGRYQETQYF
TRBV7-9,CASSQALEQYF
TRBV3-1/TRBV3-2,CASSQRPDTYSGNTIYF
TRBV9,CASSVGGVAGNTIYF
TRBV5-6,CASSFARIGEQYF
TRBV7-9,CASSLGTGNNEQFF
TRBV2,CASSEDRVVRTGELFF
TRBV5-6,CASSLGGRGLYNQPQHF
TRBV19,CASSASRDFKTGELFF
TRBV7-9,CASSVGQGLEKLFF
TRBV2,CASRPEGTGQNGYTF
TRBV3-1/TRBV3-2,CASSQSSHQETQYF
TRBV11-2,CASSSPALGTELNEKLFF
TRBV11-2,CASSLGLASGDTGELFF
TRBV28,CASSLGGGITDTQYF
TRBV5-1,CASSWTGTTYNEQFF
TRBV7-9,CASSPLLPGLDGYTF
TRBV5-8,CASSGAGLAVNTGELFF
TRBV19,CASRNGGVPTEAFF
TRBV11-2,CASSSRQGKNYEQYF
TRBV5-1,CASSLAWDRGFSGANVLTF
TRBV9,CASSAFLSAGTGAGVVHQPQHF
TRBV5-1,CASSLETADTQYF
TRBV11-3,CASSLGPSGHNEQFF
TRBV4-1,CASSQSLLAFTDTQYF
TRBV10-1,CASSESSRGGSTDTQYF
TRBV19,CASSIRLAGGPYNEQFF
TRBV27,CASGIDRSSGNTIYF
TRBV2,CASSEEITGGLGGYTF
TRBV25-1,CASSEYRTEQETQYF
TRBV13,CASSPQGARNSPLHF
TRBV5-1,CASRSTSGNYNEQFF